The rows below give T cell receptor beta chains drawn from one sample of a study of pediatric ulcerative colitis. TCRdb's copy holds only in-frame clones and misses some; the assay was immunoSEQ multiplex PCR. The repertoire holds over 45,000 clones, with about 78% as singletons. Sequencing used gut tissue. Receptor source: a girl aged 10 to 17 with moderate ulcerative colitis. Both conserved end residues are part of each CDR3. A D gene is named only where the DNA matches it firmly. Some rows have no size entry. The others give once, few or many, or a class for an expanded clone.

v_gene	abundance	j_gene	d_gene	CDR3nt	CDR3aa
TRBV6-5	.	TRBJ2-1	TRBD1	TGTGCCAGCAGATCGGACAGGGTAAGGATCAATGAGCAGTTCTTC	CASRSDRVRINEQFF
TRBV6-1	.	TRBJ2-3	.	TGTGCCAGCGTTGATCCGGCAGATACGCAGTATTTT	CASVDPADTQYF
TRBV11-2	.	TRBJ2-3	.	TGTGCCAGCAGCTTAGGTCACAGTTCTAGCACAGATACGCAGTATTTT	CASSLGHSSSTDTQYF
TRBV19	few	TRBJ2-3	TRBD2	TGTGCCAGTAGTAGGCAAGGGACTAGCGGGAGAGCAGATACGCAGTATTTT	CASSRQGTSGRADTQYF
TRBV5-1	.	TRBJ2-1	TRBD2	TGCGCCAGCAGCTTGGATCCGGGACTAGCTAACAATGAGCAGTTCTTC	CASSLDPGLANNEQFF
TRBV7-9	once	TRBJ1-1	TRBD1	TGTGCCAGCAGCTTGGACGACAGGGGTGACACTGAAGCTTTCTTT	CASSLDDRGDTEAFF
TRBV27	.	TRBJ2-2	TRBD1	TGTGCCAGCAGTTGGACAGGGGAGAGGACCGGGGAGCTGTTTTTT	CASSWTGERTGELFF
TRBV4-1	.	TRBJ1-2	.	TGCGCCAGCAGCCAAGCGGGGGGTGGATTCTTCTATGGCTACACCTTC	CASSQAGGGFFYGYTF
TRBV2	.	TRBJ2-7	.	TGTGCCAAGGGCCGGGAACCACTCTACGAGCAGTACTTC	CAKGREPLYEQYF
TRBV10-2	.	TRBJ2-1	.	TGCGCCAGCTGGGGGAACACCTACAATGAGCAGTTCTTC	CASWGNTYNEQFF
TRBV4-1	once	TRBJ2-1	TRBD2	TGCGCCAGCAGCCAAGAAAGTGGGCTAGCGGGCTACAATGAGCAGTTCTTC	CASSQESGLAGYNEQFF
TRBV7-2	.	TRBJ1-2	TRBD1	TGTGCCAGCAGCTACGGGACAGGGGATGGCTACACCTTC	CASSYGTGDGYTF
TRBV27	few	TRBJ1-5	.	TGTGCCAGCAGGCGGGGGGTCGAGCAGCCCCAGCATTTT	CASRRGVEQPQHF
TRBV7-3	few	TRBJ1-1	TRBD1	TGTGCCAGCAGCTCGACAGGGTTGGACACTGAAGCTTTCTTT	CASSSTGLDTEAFF
TRBV6-5	few	TRBJ2-1	.	TGTGCCAGCAGTTACTTTAGCAGGGCCCATGAGCAGTTCTTC	CASSYFSRAHEQFF
TRBV30	.	TRBJ2-3	.	TGTGCCTGGAGTGAGGACAGACTCACAGATACGCAGTATTTT	CAWSEDRLTDTQYF
TRBV7-9	.	TRBJ2-1	TRBD2	TGTGCCAGCAGCTTTAGCGGGAGGAGCAATGAGCAGTTCTTC	CASSFSGRSNEQFF
TRBV7-6	.	TRBJ2-1	.	TGTGCCAGCAGTCCGATAGGGGGAGCCTACAATGAGCAGTTCTTC	CASSPIGGAYNEQFF